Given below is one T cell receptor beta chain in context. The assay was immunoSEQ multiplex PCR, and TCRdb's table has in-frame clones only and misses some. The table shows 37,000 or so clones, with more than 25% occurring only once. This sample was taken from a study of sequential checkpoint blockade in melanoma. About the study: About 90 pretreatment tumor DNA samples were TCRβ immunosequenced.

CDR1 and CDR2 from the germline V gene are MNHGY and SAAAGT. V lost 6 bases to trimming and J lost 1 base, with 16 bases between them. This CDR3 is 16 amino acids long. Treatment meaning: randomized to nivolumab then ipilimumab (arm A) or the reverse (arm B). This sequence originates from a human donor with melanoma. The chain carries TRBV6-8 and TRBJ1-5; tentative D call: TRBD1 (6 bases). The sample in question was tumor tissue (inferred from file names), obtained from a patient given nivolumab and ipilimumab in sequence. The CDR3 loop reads CASSRSTGRSNQPQHF. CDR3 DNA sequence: TGTGCCAGCAGCCGATCTACAGGGAGGAGCAATCAGCCCCAGCATTTT.